This T cell receptor (beta chain) was documented in a study of blood T cell repertoires in COVID-19. At the level of the study: Recovered Cohort 3 donors showed two negative PCRs, clearance, or symptom resolution. The analysed material was cDNA or gDNA that came from T cells, B-cell-depleted T cells, or PBMCs.

Assay used: immunoSEQ multiplex PCR; TCRdb lists only in-frame clones, some missing. Among roughly 190,000 clones listed, 70% to 90% were seen once. As to this clone: This sample also contains other DNA sequences that code for the same CDR3.

With V trimmed by 4 bases and J by 0 bases, 3 bases remained unmatched. CDR1 LNHDA and CDR2 SQIVND come from the germline V gene (reference sequence). CDR3 length: 15 amino acids. The chain recombines TRBV19 with TRBJ2-1; 7 bases are shared with TRBD2. The sample was PBMCs or T cells enriched from blood (not recorded which). This clonotype originated in a woman aged 40 to 50 in a cohort exposed to, infected with or recovered from COVID-19 (not recorded which). The DNA for the CDR3 is TGTGCCAGTAGTACTAGCGGCAGCTCCTACAATGAGCAGTTCTTC. Protein product: CASSTSGSSYNEQFF. Variable domain in full (rest from reference TRBV19 and TRBJ2-1): DGGITQSPKYLFRKEGQNVTLSCEQNLNHDAMYWYRQDPGQGLRLIYYSQIVNDFQKGDIAEGYSVSREKKESFPLTVTSAQKNPTAFYLCASSTSGSSYNEQFFGPGTRLTVL.